This TCR beta chain is drawn from a study of beta chain features in type 1 diabetes. Broader study findings: The cDNA sequencing approach could over-represent high-TCR-expressing cells. A closer apparent resemblance between naive, central memory and Treg TCRB repertoires was seen in patients than in healthy donors.

Only one heparinised blood draw was taken per donor, and its volume averaged roughly 0.12 L. Cell sorting via CD45RO/CCR7/CD25/CD127/CD95/CD27 was performed to obtain CD4+ naive, central memory, regulatory and stem cell-like memory cells. The CDR3 runs 14 residues. The V and J ends lost 5 bases and 6 bases respectively, with 14 bases between them. The germline gives CDR1 SEHNR, CDR2 FQNEAQ (reference sequence). This clone was detected a few times. The antigen is undetermined. Every isolated RNA sample was fully reverse transcribed, so sequencing captured expressed TCRB transcripts. Using immunoSEQ multiplex PCR, the repertoire was profiled, and TCRdb retains in-frame clones only, with some absent. Seen here are about 900,000 clones, under 20% observed once, and the top ten hold 0.02% to 0.03%.

The sequence came from a woman aged 18-35 years in good health. The gene calls are TRBV7-9 and TRBJ1-5; D gene unclear. The sequencing sample was made of naive CD4+ T cells from blood. As DNA, the CDR3 is TGTGCCAGCAGCCCCCTGGGGATGAGTCAGCCCCAGCATTTT. Protein: CASSPLGMSQPQHF.